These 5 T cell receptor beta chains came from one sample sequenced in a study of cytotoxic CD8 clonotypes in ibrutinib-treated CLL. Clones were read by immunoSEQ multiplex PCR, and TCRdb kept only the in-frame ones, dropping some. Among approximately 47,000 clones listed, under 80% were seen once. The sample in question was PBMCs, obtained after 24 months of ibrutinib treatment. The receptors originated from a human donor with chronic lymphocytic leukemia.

The CDR3, as DNA: TGTGCCAGCAGCGACCGCTGGGGACGTATAGATGGCTACACCTTC. It codes for CASSDRWGRIDGYTF. The rearrangement joins TRBV7-2 to TRBJ1-2, with D maybe TRBD1 (5 bases). The CDR3 runs to 15 residues. Between the trimmed V and J ends, which lost 5 bases and 6 bases, there was a span of 19 bases. Germline V gene data show CDR1 as SGHTA and CDR2 as FQGNSA. Supplemented by reference TRBV7-2 and TRBJ1-2, the full variable domain reads GAGVSQSPSNKVTEKGKDVELRCDPISGHTALYWYRQSLGQGLEFLIYFQGNSAPDKSGLPSDRFSAERTGGSVSTLTIQRTQQEDSAVYLCASSDRWGRIDGYTFGSGTRLTVV.

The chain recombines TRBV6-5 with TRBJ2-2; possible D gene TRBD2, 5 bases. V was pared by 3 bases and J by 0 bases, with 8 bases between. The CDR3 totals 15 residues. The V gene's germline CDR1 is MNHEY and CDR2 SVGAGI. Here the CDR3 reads CASSYTSANTGELFF. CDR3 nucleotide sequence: TGTGCCAGCAGTTATACTAGTGCGAACACCGGGGAGCTGTTTTTT.

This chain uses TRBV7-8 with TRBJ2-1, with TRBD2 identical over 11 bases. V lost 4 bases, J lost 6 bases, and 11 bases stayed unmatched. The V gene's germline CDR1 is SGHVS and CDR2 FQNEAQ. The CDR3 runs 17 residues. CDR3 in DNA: TGTGCCAGCAGCTCAACCGGGACTAGCGGCATTTTCAATGAGCAGTTCTTC. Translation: CASSSTGTSGIFNEQFF.

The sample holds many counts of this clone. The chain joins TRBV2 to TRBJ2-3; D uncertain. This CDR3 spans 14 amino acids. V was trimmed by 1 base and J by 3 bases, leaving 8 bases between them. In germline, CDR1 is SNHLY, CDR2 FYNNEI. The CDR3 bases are TGTGCCAGCAGTGAAGTCGGCGGTACAGATACGCAGTATTTT. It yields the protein CASSEVGGTDTQYF.

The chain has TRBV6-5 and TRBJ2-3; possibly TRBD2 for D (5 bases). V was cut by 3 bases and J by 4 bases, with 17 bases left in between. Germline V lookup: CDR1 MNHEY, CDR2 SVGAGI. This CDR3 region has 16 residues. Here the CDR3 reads CASSYWRWAPPDTQYF. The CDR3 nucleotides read TGTGCCAGCAGTTATTGGAGGTGGGCACCGCCAGATACGCAGTATTTT.